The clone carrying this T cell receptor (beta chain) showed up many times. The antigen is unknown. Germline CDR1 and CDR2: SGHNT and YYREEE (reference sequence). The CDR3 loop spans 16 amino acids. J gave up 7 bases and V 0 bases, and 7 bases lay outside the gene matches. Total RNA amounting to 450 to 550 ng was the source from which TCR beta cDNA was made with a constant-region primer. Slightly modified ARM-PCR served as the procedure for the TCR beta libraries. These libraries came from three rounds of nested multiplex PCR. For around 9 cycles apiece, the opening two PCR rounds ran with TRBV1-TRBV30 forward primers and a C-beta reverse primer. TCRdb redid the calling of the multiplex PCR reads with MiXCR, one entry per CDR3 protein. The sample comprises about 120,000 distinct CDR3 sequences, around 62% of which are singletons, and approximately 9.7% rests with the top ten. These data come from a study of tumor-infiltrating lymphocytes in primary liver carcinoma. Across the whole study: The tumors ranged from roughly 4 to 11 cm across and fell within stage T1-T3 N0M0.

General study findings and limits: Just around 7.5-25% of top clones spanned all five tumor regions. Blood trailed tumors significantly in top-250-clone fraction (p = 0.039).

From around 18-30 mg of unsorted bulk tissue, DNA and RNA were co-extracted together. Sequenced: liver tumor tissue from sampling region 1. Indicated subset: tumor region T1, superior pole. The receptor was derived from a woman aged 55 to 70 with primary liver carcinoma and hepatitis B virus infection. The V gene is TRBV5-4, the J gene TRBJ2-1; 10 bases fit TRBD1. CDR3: CASSLGGQGDGNEQFF. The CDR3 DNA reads TGTGCCAGCAGCTTGGGTGGACAGGGGGATGGTAATGAGCAGTTCTTC.